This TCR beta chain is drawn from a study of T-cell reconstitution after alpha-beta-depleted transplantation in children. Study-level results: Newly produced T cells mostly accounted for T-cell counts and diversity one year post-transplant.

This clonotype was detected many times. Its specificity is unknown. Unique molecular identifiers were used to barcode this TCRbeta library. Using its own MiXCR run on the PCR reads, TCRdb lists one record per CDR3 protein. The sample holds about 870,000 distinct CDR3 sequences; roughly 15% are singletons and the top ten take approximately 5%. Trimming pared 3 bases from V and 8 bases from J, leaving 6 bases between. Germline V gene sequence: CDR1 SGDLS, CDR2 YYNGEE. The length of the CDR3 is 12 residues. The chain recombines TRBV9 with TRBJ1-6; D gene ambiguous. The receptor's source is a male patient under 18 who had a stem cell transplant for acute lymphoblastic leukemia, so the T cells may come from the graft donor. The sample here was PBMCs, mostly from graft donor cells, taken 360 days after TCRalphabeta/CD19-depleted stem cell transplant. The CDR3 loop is CASSGVDSPLHF. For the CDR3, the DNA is TGTGCCAGCAGCGGAGTAGATTCACCCCTCCACTTT.